This TCR beta chain comes out of a study of cytomegalovirus exposure and HLA in healthy donors. The CDR3 contains 13 residues. Germline lookup yields CDR1 SEHNR and CDR2 FQNEAQ (reference sequence). The germline V and J ends were trimmed by 5 bases and 10 bases, with 18 bases remaining between them. The PCR contained 60 Vbeta and 13 Jbeta primers. TCRdb's table, derived via immunoSEQ multiplex PCR, lists solely in-frame clones and lacks some. The sample lists roughly 120,000 clones, roughly 70% occurring once. Study-level results: The study listed about 150 cytomegalovirus-associated TCR beta chains. DRB1 had the most TCR associations and HLA-C the fewest, a later analysis found, with rates varying by HLA locus.

Regarding this clone: Its antigen remains unidentified.

The receptor was isolated from a woman between 50 and 59 years old in good health and CMV-seropositive. What was sequenced was PBMCs. This chain uses TRBV7-9 with TRBJ2-7, with D maybe TRBD2 (6 bases). CDR3 region: CASSGDDFGGQYF. The CDR3 DNA is TGTGCCAGCAGCGGAGATGATTTCGGGGGACAGTACTTC. The full variable domain, in which reference TRBV7-9 and TRBJ2-7 provide the parts outside the CDR3, is DTGVSQNPRHKITKRGQNVTFRCDPISEHNRLYWYRQTLGQGPEFLTYFQNEAQLEKSRLLSDRFSAERPKGSFSTLEIQRTEQGDSAMYLCASSGDDFGGQYFGPGTRLTVT.